This T cell receptor (beta chain) was documented in a study of OX40 agonist ivuxolimab in advanced cancers. Patients with a history of autoimmune disease or on systemic immunosuppression were excluded. The table lists this clone with a few counts. Sequencing was performed with immunoSEQ multiplex PCR; in TCRdb, only in-frame clones are kept and a portion is missing. The data contain 50,000 to 60,000 clones, about 88% of them singletons. The germline V gene encodes CDR1 LNHDA and CDR2 SQIVND (reference sequence). The CDR3 extends over 14 amino acids. V was clipped by 7 bases and J by 4 bases; unmatched bases: 7.

This specimen consisted of CD4+ or CD8+ T cells sorted from blood, obtained in a trial of the OX40 agonist ivuxolimab. The chain links TRBV19 to TRBJ1-5; 7 nucleotides line up with TRBD1. This clonotype was obtained from an adult with an advanced solid tumor such as melanoma, head and neck, liver or kidney cancer. CDR3 sequence reads: CASTTSGGNQPQHF. The DNA of the CDR3 is TGTGCCAGTACAACCTCAGGGGGTAATCAGCCCCAGCATTTT.